This T cell receptor beta chain derives from a study of regulatory T cells in long-lasting Graves disease. Whole-study findings and limits: Favored gene segments in persistent disease were TRBV28, TRBJ1-2 and TRBJ2-5. The TCR repertoire of persistent Graves' patients was less diverse than that of newly diagnosed ones.

This clonotype was detected only a few times. The target antigen is unknown. As for time point: persistent/refractory GD, antithyroid drugs over 5 years with positive TRAb. Making the TCR library involved RNA that had been extracted from PBMCs. Graves' disease diagnosis followed American Thyroid Association guidelines. Assembly of TCR beta libraries relied on iRepertoire HTBI primers together with Arm-PCR of CDR3 regions. As originally analysed: The study identified 60 to 65 TRBV and approximately 13 TRBJ segments across samples. TCRdb analysed the multiplex PCR reads with MiXCR anew, one entry per CDR3 protein. TCRdb, not the authors, supplied the V and J calls. Seen here are more than 350,000 distinct CDR3 sequences, approximately 22% observed once, and the top ten hold 13% to 15%. The length of the CDR3 is 17 residues. V lost 0 bases and J lost 2, with 14 bases in between. Germline-derived CDR1 and CDR2 are SQVTM and ANQGSEA.

Here the sequenced sample was peripheral blood mononuclear cells (PBMCs), taken when the disease was refractory, from a patient treated with antithyroid drugs. The chain has TRBV29-1 and TRBJ1-6, with unresolved D. The TCR comes from a female donor with Graves disease. CDR3 DNA sequence: TGCAGCGTTGAAGATCCCCTCCGCGCACCCTATAATTCACCCCTCCACTTT. The encoded protein is CSVEDPLRAPYNSPLHF.